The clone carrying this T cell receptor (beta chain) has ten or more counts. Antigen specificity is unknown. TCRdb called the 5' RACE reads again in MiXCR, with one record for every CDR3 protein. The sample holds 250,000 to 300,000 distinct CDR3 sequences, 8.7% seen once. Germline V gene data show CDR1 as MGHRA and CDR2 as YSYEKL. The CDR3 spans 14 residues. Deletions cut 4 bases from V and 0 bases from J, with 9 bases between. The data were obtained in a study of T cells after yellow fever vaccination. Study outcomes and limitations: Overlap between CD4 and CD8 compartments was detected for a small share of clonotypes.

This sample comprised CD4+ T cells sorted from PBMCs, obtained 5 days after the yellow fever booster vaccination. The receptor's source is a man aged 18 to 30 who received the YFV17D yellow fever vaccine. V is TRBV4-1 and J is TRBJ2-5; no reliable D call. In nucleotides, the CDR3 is TGCGCCAGCAGCCTAGGACCGTACCAAGAGACCCAGTACTTC. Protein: CASSLGPYQETQYF.